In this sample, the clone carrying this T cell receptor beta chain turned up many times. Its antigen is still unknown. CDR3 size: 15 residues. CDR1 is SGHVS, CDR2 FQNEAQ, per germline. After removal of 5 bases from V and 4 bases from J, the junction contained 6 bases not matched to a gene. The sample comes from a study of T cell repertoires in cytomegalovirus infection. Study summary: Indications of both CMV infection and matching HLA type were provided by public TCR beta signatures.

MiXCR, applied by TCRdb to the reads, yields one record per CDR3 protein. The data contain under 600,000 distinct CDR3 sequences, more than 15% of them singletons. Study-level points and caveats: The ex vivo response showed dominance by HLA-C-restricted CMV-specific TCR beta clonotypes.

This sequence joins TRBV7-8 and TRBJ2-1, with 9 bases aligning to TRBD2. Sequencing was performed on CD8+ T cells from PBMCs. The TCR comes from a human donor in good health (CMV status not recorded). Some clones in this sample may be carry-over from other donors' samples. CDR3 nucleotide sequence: TGTGCCAGCAGCCTAAGACTAGCGGTGTACAATGAGCAGTTCTTC. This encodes CASSLRLAVYNEQFF.